Shown below are 23 T cell receptor beta chains from a single sample sequenced in a study of early T cells in non-severe SARS-CoV-2 infection. TCRdb used MiXCR to reprocess the 5' RACE reads, holding one entry per CDR3 protein. The data show 60,000 to 70,000 distinct CDR3 sequences, just under 5% seen once. The sequenced sample was whole blood. Every receptor here comes from an adult who was a healthcare worker with PCR-confirmed SARS-CoV-2 infection or an uninfected control (not recorded which).

This clonotype showed up many times. The chain recombines TRBV18 with TRBJ1-6; no reliable D call. V lost 2 bases to trimming and J lost 10 bases, with 9 bases between them. Germline CDR1 is KGHSH and CDR2 is LQKENI. This CDR3 has 13 residues. In nucleotides, the CDR3 is TGTGCCAGCTCACCAGGGTACGGATCACCCCTCCACTTT. Its translation is CASSPGYGSPLHF.

This clonotype came up many times. The V gene is TRBV7-2, the J gene TRBJ2-7; D is uncertain. Germline V lookup: CDR1 SGHTA, CDR2 FQGNSA. The CDR3 is 15 residues long. Trimming cost V 3 bases and J 2 bases, with 14 bases left between them. CDR3 in amino acids: CASSFSPDSTYEQYF. CDR3 DNA: TGTGCCAGCAGCTTTTCCCCGGATTCCACCTACGAGCAGTACTTC.

This clonotype was picked up many times. As DNA, the CDR3 is TGTGCCAGCAGCCGACAGCCGAACACTGAAGCTTTCTTT. This gives the protein CASSRQPNTEAFF. The genes are TRBV14 and TRBJ1-1, with a tentative D call TRBD1 (5 bases). Germline V lookup: CDR1 SGHDN, CDR2 FVKESK. The CDR3 sequence is 13 residues long. Between the trimmed V and J ends, which lost 4 bases and 1 base, there was a span of 7 bases.

The sample holds a few counts of this clonotype. The genes are TRBV21-1 and TRBJ1-2. TRBV21-1 is shown as a pseudogene. The CDR3 is 14 residues long. The chain's CDR3 is CASSKESSYYGYTF. The DNA for the CDR3 is TGTGCCAGCAGCAAAGAGTCCTCCTACTATGGCTACACCTTC.

A word on this clonotype: A junction boundary mismatches the germline segment, possibly from a read error. V usage is TRBV30 and J usage is TRBJ2-3, with D perhaps TRBD2 (6 bases). CDR3 size: 13 residues. Germline V CDR1 and CDR2: GTSNPN, SVGIG (reference sequence). In DNA form, the CDR3 reads TGTGCCTGGAGCGGGAGAGGCACAGATATGCAGTATTTT. It yields the protein CAWSGRGTDMQYF.

This clonotype was counted ten times or more. The V and J genes are TRBV10-3 and TRBJ2-7; 9 nucleotides match TRBD1. Germline-derived CDR1 and CDR2 are ENHRY and SYGVKD. The V and J ends lost 6 bases and 7 bases, in that order; junction bases with no gene match: 7. There are 13 residues in the CDR3. CDR3 in DNA: TGTGCCATCAGCCGGGACAGGGCGGAGGAGCAGTACTTC. Residues: CAISRDRAEEQYF.

This clonotype has a handful of counts. The chain has TRBV7-7 and TRBJ2-3; TRBD2 is a possible D gene (6 bases). CDR1 is SSHAT and CDR2 is FNYEAQ in the germline V gene (reference sequence). With 5 bases removed from V and 5 bases from J, the gap between germline ends came to 17 bases. The CDR3 is made up of 15 amino acids. CDR3 in DNA: TGTGCCAGCAGCGGAGGGACGGCCGCACGAGATACGCAGTATTTT. Translation: CASSGGTAARDTQYF.

This clonotype was recorded many times. The gene calls are TRBV10-3 and TRBJ2-1, with 7 bases aligning to TRBD2. Germline trimming cut 8 bases from V and 6 bases from J; bases unmatched to any gene: 7. Looked up from germline, CDR1 is ENHRY and CDR2 is SYGVKD. The CDR3 is 13 residues long. CDR3 bases: TGTGCCATCCTAGCGGCTGAGGGCAATGAGCAGTTCTTC. This gives the protein CAILAAEGNEQFF.

This chain uses TRBV12-3 or TRBV12-4 with TRBJ2-5, with a possible D match to TRBD2 (6 bases). The V and J ends lost 3 bases and 7 bases respectively, with 21 bases between them. The CDR3 runs 16 residues. The CDR3 DNA reads as TGTGCCAGCAGTTTGACAACCGGGACTGACGGAAGGACCCAGTACTTC. Translation gives CASSLTTGTDGRTQYF.

The sample holds many counts of this clonotype. This chain uses TRBV6-1 with TRBJ1-1, with D hard to call. The CDR3 consists of 11 residues. The germline V gene encodes CDR1 MNHNS and CDR2 SASEGT. Trimming left V 2 bases short and J 7 bases short, with 5 bases between. CDR3: CASSEMGEAFF. The CDR3 coding sequence is TGTGCCAGCAGTGAAATGGGTGAAGCTTTCTTT.

This clonotype was counted many times. V usage is TRBV6-6 and J usage is TRBJ2-2; D not resolved. Germline-derived CDR1 and CDR2 are MNHNY and SVGAGI (reference sequence). Deletions cut 5 bases from V and 8 bases from J, with 18 bases between. This CDR3 spans 15 amino acids. CDR3 protein: CASSNAKGRPGELFF. CDR3 bases: TGTGCCAGCAGTAACGCGAAGGGTAGACCGGGGGAGCTGTTTTTT.

The table lists this clonotype with a few counts. This chain joins TRBV30 and TRBJ1-1; D gene ambiguous. Trimming left V 8 bases short and J 5 bases short, with 15 bases between. The germline CDR1 and CDR2 sequences are GTSNPN and SVGIG (reference sequence). The CDR3 runs to 12 residues. The DNA for the CDR3 is TGTGCCGGAGGGAGGGAGAGGACTGAAGCTTTCTTT. This translates into CAGGRERTEAFF. The whole variable domain, remainder taken from reference TRBV30 and TRBJ1-1, is SQTIHQWPATLVQPVGSPLSLECTVEGTSNPNLYWYRQAAGRGLQLLFYSVGIGQISSEVPQNLSASRPQDRQFILSSKKLLLSDSGFYLCAGGRERTEAFFGQGTRLTVV.

The table lists this clonotype with a few counts. This chain uses TRBV7-9 with TRBJ2-1; D remains unclear. Trimming stripped 5 bases from V and 5 bases from J, with 4 bases between. This CDR3 contains 11 residues. Germline V lookup: CDR1 SEHNR, CDR2 FQNEAQ (reference sequence). The CDR3 bases are TGTGCCAGCAGCATCCACAATGAGCAGTTCTTC. Residues: CASSIHNEQFF.

In nucleotides, the CDR3 is TGTGCCATCAGTGGGACTAGCGGGACACCCTACAATGAGCAGTTCTTC. Encoded protein: CAISGTSGTPYNEQFF. The V call is TRBV10-3, the J call TRBJ2-1, with 12 positions matching TRBD2. The trim removed 4 bases at V and 2 bases at J, leaving 3 bases unmatched. The CDR3 runs 16 residues. Germline V gene lookup returns CDR1 ENHRY and CDR2 SYGVKD.

This clonotype was recorded many times. The chain employs TRBV19 and TRBJ1-1; D is unresolved. Germline values: CDR1 LNHDA, CDR2 SQIVND (reference sequence). CDR3 size: 15 residues. The V and J ends lost 4 bases and 0 bases respectively, with 12 bases between them. CDR3 in amino acids: CASSTYRAMNTEAFF. CDR3 coding DNA: TGTGCCAGTAGTACGTATCGGGCCATGAACACTGAAGCTTTCTTT.

This clonotype came up many times. The chain is built from TRBV15 and TRBJ2-1, with TRBD2 matching 13 bases. Germline trimming cut 5 bases from V and 4 bases from J; bases unmatched to any gene: 5. CDR1 and CDR2 (germline): LNHNV, YYDKDF (reference sequence). The CDR3 is made up of 16 amino acids. The CDR3 is CATSGRTSGGYNEQFF. The DNA for the CDR3 is TGTGCCACCAGCGGAAGGACTAGCGGGGGATACAATGAGCAGTTCTTC.

This clonotype was seen at least ten times. This rearrangement joins TRBV27 to TRBJ2-3; no clear D gene. Per germline, CDR1 MNHEY and CDR2 SMNVEV (reference sequence). V shed 5 bases and J shed 4 bases, with 10 bases lying between them. CDR3 length equals 13 residues. CDR3 nucleotides: TGTGCCAGCAGTACACGGAGTTCAGATACGCAGTATTTT. Its translation: CASSTRSSDTQYF.

This clonotype was seen a handful of times. V and J are TRBV6-5 and TRBJ1-5, with a possible D match to TRBD1 (5 bases). CDR3 length equals 14 residues. Germline CDR1 is MNHEY and CDR2 is SVGAGI. V was trimmed by 2 bases and J by 6 bases, leaving 11 bases between them. The CDR3 sequence is CASSYLRGTQPQHF. In DNA form, the CDR3 reads TGTGCCAGCAGTTACCTCCGGGGGACTCAGCCCCAGCATTTT.

This clonotype was seen a handful of times. This chain connects TRBV15 to TRBJ2-1; weak D call: TRBD2 (6 bases). Germline loops: CDR1 LNHNV, CDR2 YYDKDF (reference sequence). The CDR3 is 13 residues long. V was pared by 6 bases and J by 2 bases, with 8 bases between. For the CDR3, the DNA is TGTGCCACCAGTACTAGCCCCTACAATGAGCAGTTCTTC. This translates into CATSTSPYNEQFF.

Comment on this clonotype: Compared with germline, one end of the junction differs, possibly owing to a read error. The chain is built from TRBV5-5 and TRBJ1-2; D is uncertain. The germline V gene has CDR1 SGHKS and CDR2 YYEKEE (reference sequence). This CDR3 region has 13 residues. The CDR3 sequence: CTSSASGDYGYTF. The DNA of the CDR3 is TGTACCAGCAGCGCCTCGGGTGACTATGGCTACACCTTC.

This clonotype has just a few counts. The gene calls are TRBV29-1 and TRBJ2-2; D ambiguous. The ends were cut back, 6 bases at V and 1 base at J, with 9 bases in the middle. Germline V gene sequence: CDR1 SQVTM, CDR2 ANQGSEA. The CDR3 consists of 13 residues. The CDR3 nucleotides are TGCAGCGTCGGCTCCGGGAACACCGGGGAGCTGTTTTTT. The encoded protein is CSVGSGNTGELFF.

The chain couples TRBV5-1 to TRBJ2-2, with D perhaps TRBD1 (6 bases). V was shortened by 4 bases and J by 7 bases, with 29 bases between the two germline ends. CDR3 length: 19 amino acids. CDR1 and CDR2 from the germline V gene are SGHRS and YFSETQ. The CDR3 DNA follows: TGCGCCAGCAGCGGAACCCCCGGCGGTGCAGGGGTTACCATCGGGGAGCTGTTTTTT. Translation: CASSGTPGGAGVTIGELFF.

This clonotype appeared many times. The V call is TRBV5-1, the J call TRBJ2-5; weak D call: TRBD1 (5 bases). The V and J ends lost 0 bases and 2 bases respectively, with 8 bases between them. In germline, CDR1 is SGHRS, CDR2 YFSETQ. CDR3 length equals 14 residues. The CDR3 reads CASSLGQRQETQYF. The CDR3, as DNA: TGCGCCAGCAGCTTGGGACAGAGACAAGAGACCCAGTACTTC.